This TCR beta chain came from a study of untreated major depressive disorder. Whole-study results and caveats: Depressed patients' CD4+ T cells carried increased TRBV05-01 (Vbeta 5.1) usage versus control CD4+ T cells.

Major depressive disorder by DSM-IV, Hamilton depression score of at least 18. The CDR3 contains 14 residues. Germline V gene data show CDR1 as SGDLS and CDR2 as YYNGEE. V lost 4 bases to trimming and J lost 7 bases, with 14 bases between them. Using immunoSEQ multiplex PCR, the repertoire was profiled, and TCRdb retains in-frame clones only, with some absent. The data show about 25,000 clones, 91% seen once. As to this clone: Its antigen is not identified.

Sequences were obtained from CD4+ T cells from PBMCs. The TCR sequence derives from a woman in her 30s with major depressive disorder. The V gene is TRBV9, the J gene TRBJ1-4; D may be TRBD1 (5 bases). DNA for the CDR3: TGTGCCAGCAGCCGAAGGGACGGAAGTGAAAAACTGTTTTTT. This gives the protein CASSRRDGSEKLFF.